This TCR beta chain was recovered during a study of blood T cell repertoires in COVID-19. V gave up 4 bases and J gave up 6 bases; unmatched junction bases: 5. The length of the CDR3 is 13 residues. The V gene's germline CDR1 is SNHLY and CDR2 FYNNEI. Original analysis: Amplification from reference gene primers served as the basis for estimated nucleated cell counts. Assay: immunoSEQ multiplex PCR; the TCRdb copy retains only in-frame clones and omits some. That table supplies the V and J calls and clone size; D and trimming were determined from the DNA. The sample yields roughly 150,000 clones, approximately 86% seen once. Seattle's enrolled individuals joined amid active infection and were then monitored longitudinally. This clone was detected only once.

J is TRBJ1-2 and V is TRBV2; 7 nucleotides align to TRBD1. The source is a man older than 75 with COVID-19, enrolled during active disease. Input material: peripheral blood. The CDR3 nucleotides are TGTGCCAGCAGTGCACAGGGGATCGATGGCTACACCTTC. Residues: CASSAQGIDGYTF.